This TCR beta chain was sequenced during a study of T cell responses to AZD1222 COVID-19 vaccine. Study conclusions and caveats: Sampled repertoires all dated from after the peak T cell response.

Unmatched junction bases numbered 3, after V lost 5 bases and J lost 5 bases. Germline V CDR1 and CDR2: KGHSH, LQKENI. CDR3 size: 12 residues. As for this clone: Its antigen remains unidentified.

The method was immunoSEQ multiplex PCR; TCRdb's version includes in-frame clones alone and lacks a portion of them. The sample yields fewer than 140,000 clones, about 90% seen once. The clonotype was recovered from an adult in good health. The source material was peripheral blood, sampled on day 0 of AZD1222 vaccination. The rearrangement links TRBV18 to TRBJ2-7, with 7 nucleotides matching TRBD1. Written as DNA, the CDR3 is TGTGCCAGCTCATCCGACAGGGACGAGCAGTACTTC. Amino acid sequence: CASSSDRDEQYF.